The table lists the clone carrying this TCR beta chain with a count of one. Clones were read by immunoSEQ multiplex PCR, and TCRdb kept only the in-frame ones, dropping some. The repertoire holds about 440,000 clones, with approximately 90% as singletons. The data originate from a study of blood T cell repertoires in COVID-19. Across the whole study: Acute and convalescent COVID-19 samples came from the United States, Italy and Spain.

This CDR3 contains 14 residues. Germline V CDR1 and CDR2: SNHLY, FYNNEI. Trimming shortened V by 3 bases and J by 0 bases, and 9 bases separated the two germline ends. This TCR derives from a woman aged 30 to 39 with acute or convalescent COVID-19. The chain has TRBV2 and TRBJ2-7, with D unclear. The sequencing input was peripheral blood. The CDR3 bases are TGTGCCAGCAGTGACCGCGCCGCCTCCTACGAGCAGTACTTC. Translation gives CASSDRAASYEQYF.